Sequencing of this TCR beta chain was carried out in a study of control samples from healthy donors and cancer patients. Using immunoSEQ multiplex PCR, the repertoire was profiled, and TCRdb retains in-frame clones only, with some absent. The repertoire holds under 300,000 clones, with roughly four fifths as singletons. The CDR3 is made up of 15 amino acids. V gave up 4 bases and J gave up 6 bases; unmatched junction bases: 8. CDR1 SGHRS and CDR2 YFSETQ come from the germline V gene. This chain links TRBV5-1 with TRBJ2-7; 12 nucleotides line up with TRBD2. Sequenced input: PBMCs. The TCR comes from a woman aged 55 to 70 with lung cancer. CDR3 sequence: CASSPLAGGQVEQYF. The CDR3 nucleotides read TGCGCCAGCAGCCCTCTAGCGGGGGGGCAGGTCGAGCAGTACTTC.